This T cell receptor (beta chain) was identified during a study of blood T cells in healthy people across ages. Through a sample-barcoded 5' primer and a J-beta primer mix, a second PCR was run for roughly 7 to 12 cycles. TCRdb re-analysed the 5' RACE reads in MiXCR, keeping a single row per CDR3 protein. The sample has over 1,500,000 distinct CDR3 sequences; around half are singletons. V was cut by 6 bases and J by 0 bases, with 15 bases left in between. Per the germline V gene, CDR1 is MDHEN and CDR2 is SYDVKM. CDR3 length: 15 amino acids. The sequenced sample consisted of blood. The sequence came from a woman between 40 and 55 years old in good health. The chain joins TRBV28 to TRBJ2-7; possibly TRBD1 or TRBD2 for D (7 bases each). CDR3 in amino acids: CASSIAGGGSYEQYF. Here the CDR3 DNA reads TGTGCCAGCAGCATAGCAGGGGGGGGCTCCTACGAGCAGTACTTC.